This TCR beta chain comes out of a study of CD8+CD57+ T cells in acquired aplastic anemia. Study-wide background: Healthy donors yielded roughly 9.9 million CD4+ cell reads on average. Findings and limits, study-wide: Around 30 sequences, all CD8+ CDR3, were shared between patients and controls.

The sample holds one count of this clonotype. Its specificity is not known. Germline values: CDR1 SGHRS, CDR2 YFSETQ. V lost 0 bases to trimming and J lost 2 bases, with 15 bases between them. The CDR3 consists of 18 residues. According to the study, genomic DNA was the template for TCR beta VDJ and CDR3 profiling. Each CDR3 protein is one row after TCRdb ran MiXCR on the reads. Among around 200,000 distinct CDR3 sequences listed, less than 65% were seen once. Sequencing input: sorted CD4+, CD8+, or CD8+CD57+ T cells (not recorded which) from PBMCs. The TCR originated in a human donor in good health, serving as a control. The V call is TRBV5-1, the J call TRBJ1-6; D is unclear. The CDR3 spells CASSLAYGGGTYNSPLHF. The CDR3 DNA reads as TGCGCCAGCAGCTTGGCCTACGGCGGCGGGACCTATAATTCACCCCTCCACTTT.